Below, 27 T cell receptor beta chains from the same sample are listed, as sequenced in a study of shared clonotypes between healthy human individuals. The repertoire was sequenced with immunoSEQ multiplex PCR; TCRdb's copy has only in-frame clones and lacks some. The sample lists millions of clones; about 95% were seen once. CD45RO negativity and positive selection for CCR7 defined naive CD8 cells, a population that excluded terminally differentiated effector memory CD45RA+ cells. The material sequenced was naive CD8+ T cells sorted from blood. The receptors here all came from a man aged 18 to 30 in good health.

This chain joins TRBV11-2 and TRBJ1-6; a possible D gene is TRBD1 (5 bases). CDR3 size: 16 residues. V dropped 5 bases and J dropped 3 bases, with 14 bases sitting between them. Germline CDR1 and CDR2: SGHAT and FQNNGV. The CDR3 nucleotides are TGTGCCAGCAGCCCCCGGGGCAGCCACTATAATTCACCCCTCCACTTT. Protein: CASSPRGSHYNSPLHF.

V and J are TRBV19 and TRBJ1-4; 10 bases align to TRBD1. CDR3 length: 13 residues. Germline V gives CDR1 LNHDA, CDR2 SQIVND (reference sequence). With V trimmed by 7 bases and J by 8 bases, 4 bases remained unmatched. Here the CDR3 reads CASNDRGHEKLFF. The CDR3 DNA is TGTGCCAGTAACGACAGGGGGCACGAAAAACTGTTTTTT.

The table lists this clone with a few counts. The rearrangement joins TRBV27 to TRBJ1-1; TRBD1 is a possible D gene (5 bases). Germline V gene data show CDR1 as MNHEY and CDR2 as SMNVEV (reference sequence). The CDR3 has 14 amino acids. V was trimmed by 2 bases and J by 3 bases, leaving 10 bases between them. As DNA, the CDR3 is TGTGCCAGCAGTTTACAGACAGCCCACACTGAAGCTTTCTTT. It encodes CASSLQTAHTEAFF.

The chain recombines TRBV7-9 with TRBJ1-4; 8 nucleotides line up with TRBD1. Germline CDR1 is SEHNR and CDR2 is FQNEAQ (reference sequence). Germline trimming cut 4 bases from V and 0 bases from J; bases unmatched to any gene: 4. The CDR3 has 16 amino acids. CDR3 DNA: TGTGCCAGCAGCTCCTGGACAGGGACAACTAATGAAAAACTGTTTTTT. Encoded protein: CASSSWTGTTNEKLFF.

CDR3 sequence reads: CASSQAPAGSYNEQFF. CDR3 nucleotides: TGCGCCAGCAGCCAAGCGCCCGCGGGCTCCTACAATGAGCAGTTCTTC. The V gene is TRBV4-3, the J gene TRBJ2-1; D may be TRBD2 (5 bases). The CDR3 consists of 16 residues. V lost 1 base, J lost 0 bases, and 10 bases lay in between. Per the germline V gene, CDR1 is LGHNA and CDR2 is YSLEER.

In its sample, this clone was seen once. The same CDR3 can be traced to other DNA sequences in this sample. The CDR3 protein is CASSLLQGAYEQYF. The CDR3 DNA is TGTGCCAGCAGCTTACTGCAGGGGGCCTACGAGCAGTACTTC. The chain recombines TRBV11-2 with TRBJ2-7; 7 bases are shared with TRBD1. Trimming cost V 2 bases and J 2 bases; bases outside gene matches: 3. The CDR3 contains 14 residues. Germline CDR1 reads SGHAT; CDR2 reads FQNNGV.

V gene TRBV6-1 combines with J gene TRBJ1-2; D remains unclear. The V end lost 1 base, the J end lost 0 bases, and 12 bases lay between the germline ends. The CDR3 covers 16 residues. Germline V gives CDR1 MNHNS, CDR2 SASEGT. The CDR3 nucleotides read TGTGCCAGCAGTGAAGAAAGAACAGCGACTAACTATGGCTACACCTTC. It yields the protein CASSEERTATNYGYTF.

The CDR3 is CASNPGGYEQYF. CDR3 sequence (DNA): TGTGCCAGCAACCCTGGGGGGTACGAGCAGTACTTC. The chain combines TRBV7-8 with TRBJ2-7; D may be TRBD2 (6 bases). Germline CDR1 reads SGHVS; CDR2 reads FQNEAQ. V lost 7 bases, J lost 4 bases, and 11 bases lay in between. CDR3 length: 12 residues.

Comment on this clone: Other DNA sequences in the same sample also yield this CDR3. The chain combines TRBV19 with TRBJ2-7; 7 nucleotides line up with TRBD1. V gave up 1 base and J gave up 3 bases; unmatched junction bases: 6. The CDR3 is 15 residues long. Germline CDR1 is LNHDA and CDR2 is SQIVND (reference sequence). CDR3 protein: CASSIARDRYYEQYF. CDR3 bases: TGTGCCAGTAGTATAGCCCGGGACAGATACTACGAGCAGTACTTC.

This chain joins TRBV7-9 and TRBJ2-1; a weak D match, TRBD1 (6 bases). V was trimmed by 4 bases and J by 3 bases, leaving 16 bases between them. The length of the CDR3 is 16 residues. The germline CDR1 and CDR2 sequences are SEHNR and FQNEAQ (reference sequence). Here the CDR3 reads CASSSGTQGFYNEQFF. In DNA, the CDR3 is TGTGCCAGCAGCTCCGGGACACAAGGCTTCTACAATGAGCAGTTCTTC.

The chain employs TRBV19 and TRBJ2-7, with D possibly TRBD2 on 7 matching bases. The CDR3 is 13 residues long. Germline CDR1 reads LNHDA; CDR2 reads SQIVND (reference sequence). V dropped 8 bases and J dropped 3 bases, with 14 bases sitting between them. As DNA, the CDR3 is TGTGCCAGTGCTAGGGGGGGAAACTACGAGCAGTACTTC. Its translation: CASARGGNYEQYF.

V gene TRBV28 combines with J gene TRBJ2-7; 8 positions agree with TRBD2. CDR3 size: 14 residues. With V trimmed by 8 bases and J by 4 bases, 10 bases remained unmatched. Per the germline V gene, CDR1 is MDHEN and CDR2 is SYDVKM. Written as DNA, the CDR3 is TGTGCCAGCCAGGGACGGGAGGGCCTTTACGAGCAGTACTTC. Protein sequence: CASQGREGLYEQYF.

V gene TRBV21-1 combines with J gene TRBJ2-1; TRBD2, the table's D call, was not compared with the DNA. TRBV21-1 is termed a pseudogene. The CDR3 is 17 residues long. CDR3 in DNA: TGTGCCAGCAGCAATAATTTCGCGGGAGGGCCAAACAATGAGCAGTTCTTC. It specifies CASSNNFAGGPNNEQFF.

This chain connects TRBV7-6 to TRBJ2-2; D uncertain. The CDR3 has 17 residues. In germline, CDR1 is SGHVS, CDR2 FNYEAQ. The germline V and J ends were trimmed by 5 bases and 0 bases, with 16 bases remaining between them. CDR3 DNA sequence: TGTGCCAGCAGCGCAAGACCTATGCCTACGAACACCGGGGAGCTGTTTTTT. This sequence encodes CASSARPMPTNTGELFF.

The chain combines TRBV11-2 with TRBJ2-5; 9 bases are shared with TRBD2. The CDR3 totals 16 residues. Germline V gene lookup returns CDR1 SGHAT and CDR2 FQNNGV. V shed 0 bases and J 0 bases; nucleotides not matched to a gene: 2. This CDR3 is CASSLEASGDQETQYF. The CDR3 DNA is TGTGCCAGCAGCTTAGAGGCTAGCGGGGACCAAGAGACCCAGTACTTC.

This chain joins TRBV6-5 and TRBJ1-2, with 7 nucleotides matching TRBD1. Germline loops: CDR1 MNHEY, CDR2 SVGAGI. This CDR3 comprises 16 residues. V lost 4 bases, J lost 4 bases, and 12 bases stayed unmatched. The CDR3 nucleotides read TGTGCCAGCAGTTCTCAGAAAACAGGGGACGGCTATGGCTACACCTTC. Translation: CASSSQKTGDGYGYTF.

V gene TRBV4-1 combines with J gene TRBJ2-7; 7 nucleotides agree with TRBD1. Germline V gives CDR1 MGHRA, CDR2 YSYEKL. V was pared by 3 bases and J by 2 bases, with 1 base of the junction left unmatched. This CDR3 has 13 amino acids. DNA for the CDR3: TGCGCCAGCAGCCATACAGGGGCCTACGAGCAGTACTTC. Translating it yields CASSHTGAYEQYF.

The gene calls are TRBV9 and TRBJ2-1; D gene unclear. The V end was cut by 0 bases, the J end by 8 bases, with 15 bases between. The CDR3 contains 15 residues. CDR1 and CDR2 from the germline V gene are SGDLS and YYNGEE. The CDR3 loop reads CASSVASLSSYEQFF. In DNA, the CDR3 is TGTGCCAGCAGCGTAGCGTCACTCTCATCCTATGAGCAGTTCTTC.

For this clone: The same CDR3 arises from other DNA sequences in this sample as well. This chain links TRBV7-9 with TRBJ2-3, with a possible D match to TRBD2 (5 bases). The CDR3 has 15 amino acids. The V end was cut by 0 bases, the J end by 1 base, with 8 bases between. CDR1 and CDR2 from the germline V gene are SEHNR and FQNEAQ (reference sequence). CDR3 amino acids: CASSLASGGTDTQYF. The CDR3, as DNA: TGTGCCAGCAGCTTAGCGAGCGGCGGCACAGATACGCAGTATTTT. Complete variable domain (other parts from reference TRBV7-9 and TRBJ2-3): DTGVSQNPRHKITKRGQNVTFRCDPISEHNRLYWYRQTLGQGPEFLTYFQNEAQLEKSRLLSDRFSAERPKGSFSTLEIQRTEQGDSAMYLCASSLASGGTDTQYFGPGTRLTVL.

The V and J genes are TRBV11-3 and TRBJ2-2; 7 nucleotides match TRBD2. Germline CDR1 SGHNT, CDR2 YENEEA. This CDR3 is built from 17 residues. Trimming cost V 0 bases and J 1 base; bases outside gene matches: 5. The CDR3, as DNA: TGTGCCAGCAGCTTAGATGGGCTAGCGGAGAACACCGGGGAGCTGTTTTTT. It translates to CASSLDGLAENTGELFF.

V and J are TRBV4-1 and TRBJ2-7, with D uncertain. The CDR3 sequence is 16 residues long. Per the germline V gene, CDR1 is MGHRA and CDR2 is YSYEKL. The ends were cut back, 1 base at V and 5 bases at J, with 18 bases in the middle. CDR3 residues: CASSQGLDKGSHEQYF. CDR3 DNA: TGCGCCAGCAGCCAAGGGCTCGACAAGGGTTCACACGAGCAGTACTTC.

The J gene is TRBJ1-5, the V gene TRBV6-5; 9 bases map to TRBD1. With V trimmed by 5 bases and J by 0 bases, 2 bases remained unmatched. The CDR3 consists of 15 residues. The germline gives CDR1 MNHEY, CDR2 SVGAGI. DNA of the CDR3: TGTGCCAGCAGTCCGGGACAGGGTAGCAATCAGCCCCAGCATTTT. As protein: CASSPGQGSNQPQHF.

This clone was recorded at least ten times. This sample includes further DNA sequences coding for the same CDR3. The gene calls are TRBV11-2 and TRBJ2-2; no clear D. This CDR3 has 11 residues. Germline assignment: CDR1 SGHAT and CDR2 FQNNGV. V was trimmed by 5 bases and J by 5 bases, leaving 3 bases between them. Here the CDR3 reads CASSLTGELFF. CDR3 DNA: TGTGCCAGCAGCCTTACCGGGGAGCTGTTTTTT.

The chain employs TRBV5-8 and TRBJ2-1; 7 bases align to TRBD2. CDR1 is SGHTS, CDR2 YDEGEE, per germline. V lost 4 bases, J lost 6 bases, and 10 bases stayed unmatched. The CDR3 covers 15 residues. CDR3 bases: TGTGCCAGCAGCACGGGGGGAATAATCTCCAATGAGCAGTTCTTC. Residues: CASSTGGIISNEQFF.

The chain uses TRBV21-1 and TRBJ2-7; the DNA was not compared with TRBD2, the D call given in the table. TRBV21-1 is a documented pseudogene. The CDR3 loop spans 15 amino acids. CDR3 loop: CASSKDRAGAYEQYF. CDR3 sequence (DNA): TGTGCCAGCAGCAAAGATCGGGCGGGAGCCTACGAGCAGTACTTC.

The genes are TRBV7-9 and TRBJ2-7; 10 nucleotides line up with TRBD1. V dropped 5 bases and J dropped 6; count of bases not matched to a gene: 10. The CDR3 is 15 residues long. Germline V gene lookup returns CDR1 SEHNR and CDR2 FQNEAQ (reference sequence). CDR3 in DNA: TGTGCCAGCAGCGCACCGGGACAGGGGACCGCCGAGCAGTACTTC. It codes for CASSAPGQGTAEQYF.

The gene calls are TRBV13 and TRBJ2-2; D not certain. Trimming took off 5 bases at V and 3 bases at J, with 16 bases between the two ends. This CDR3 region has 16 residues. Germline V gene sequence: CDR1 PRHDT, CDR2 FYEKMQ (reference sequence). CDR3 sequence reads: CASSPTGGVDTGELFF. The CDR3 nucleotides are TGTGCCAGCAGCCCAACGGGCGGAGTGGACACCGGGGAGCTGTTTTTT.